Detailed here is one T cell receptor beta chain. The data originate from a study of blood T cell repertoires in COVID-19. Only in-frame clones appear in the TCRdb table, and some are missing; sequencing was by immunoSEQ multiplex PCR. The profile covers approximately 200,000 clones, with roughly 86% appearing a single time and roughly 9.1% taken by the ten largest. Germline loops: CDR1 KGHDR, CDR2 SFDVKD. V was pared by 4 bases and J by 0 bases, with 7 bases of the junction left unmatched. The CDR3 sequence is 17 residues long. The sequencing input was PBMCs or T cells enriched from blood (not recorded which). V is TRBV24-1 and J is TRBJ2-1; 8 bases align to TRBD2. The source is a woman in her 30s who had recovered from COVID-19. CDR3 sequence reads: CATSELTSGSSYNEQFF. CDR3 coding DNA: TGTGCCACCAGTGAGCTTACTAGCGGTAGCTCCTACAATGAGCAGTTCTTC.